This T cell receptor (beta chain) originates from a study of blood T cells in healthy people across ages. For this clonotype: Its antigen is not known.

Combining a sample-barcoded 5' primer with a J-beta primer mix, a second PCR ran for roughly 6 to 12 cycles. Via MiXCR, TCRdb re-called the 5' RACE reads, giving one row per CDR3 protein. The profile shows roughly 640,000 distinct CDR3 sequences, under 30% of them singletons. CDR3 length: 18 amino acids. J gave up 7 bases and V 2 bases, and 12 bases lay outside the gene matches. Germline lookup yields CDR1 SGHDN and CDR2 FVKESK. Total RNA was isolated from each sample in quantities of at least 6 micrograms. Broader study findings: Aged donors had fewer naive CD4+ cells and lower diversity than long-lived donors.

The sample was blood. This clonotype originated in a woman at least 80 years old in good health. The gene calls are TRBV14 and TRBJ1-6, with 9 bases matching TRBD1. The CDR3 nucleotides read TGTGCCAGCAGCCAACGCACAGGGGGCCAGGGTGGAAATTCACCCCTCCACTTT. As protein: CASSQRTGGQGGNSPLHF.